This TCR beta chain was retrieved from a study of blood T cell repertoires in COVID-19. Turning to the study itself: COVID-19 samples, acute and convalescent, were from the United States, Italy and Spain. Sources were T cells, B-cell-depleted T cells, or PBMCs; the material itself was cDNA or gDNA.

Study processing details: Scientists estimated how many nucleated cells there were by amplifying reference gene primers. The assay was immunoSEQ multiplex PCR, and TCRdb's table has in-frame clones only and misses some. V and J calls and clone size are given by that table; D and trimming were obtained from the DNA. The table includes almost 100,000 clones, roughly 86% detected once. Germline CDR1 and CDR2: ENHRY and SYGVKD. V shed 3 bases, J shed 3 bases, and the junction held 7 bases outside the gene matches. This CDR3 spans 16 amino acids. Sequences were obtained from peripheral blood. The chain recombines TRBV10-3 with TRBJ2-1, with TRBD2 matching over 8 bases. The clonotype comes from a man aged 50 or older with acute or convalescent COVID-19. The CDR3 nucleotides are TGTGCCATCAGTGACTTGAGGACTAGCCTCTACAATGAGCAGTTCTTC. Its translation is CAISDLRTSLYNEQFF.